This TCR beta chain was recovered during a study of T-cell memory formation after mild COVID-19 (dated by TCRdb to about 2021). For the wider study: TCR sequence clusters from the two donors were largely donor specific. In two donors, T-cell clones that expanded and contracted after mild COVID-19 were tracked by sequencing TCRalpha and TCRbeta repertoires over time. The cohort was made up of two young adult volunteers, one female and one male, who were previously healthy.

Points the paper makes about the study in general: The detection of some responding clones in pre-infection memory suggests that pre-existing cross-reactive memory T cells joined the SARS-CoV-2 response. SARS-CoV-2 specificity was not confirmed for the second-wave clones peaking on day 37. The study covered only a couple of mild cases, and larger cohorts including severe cases with pre-infection samples were considered necessary. Clones contracting from day 15 to 85 had balanced CD4/CD8 phenotypes, while a second wave expanding from day 15 to 37 was biased towards CD4+. Contracting CD4+ clones appeared mostly in the CM and EM memory subsets, whereas CD8+ clones were enriched in EMRA.

The CDR3 starts with the cysteine, ends with the phenylalanine, and has 10 residues. Just the 30-base CDR3 DNA is kept, in frame starting at base 1. V sheds 0 bases and J sheds 11 bases, leaving 7 bases between their ends. In the germline V gene (reference sequence), CDR1 corresponds to DFQATT and CDR2 to SNEGSKA. The instrument was an Illumina NovaSeq 6000. cDNA libraries for TCRalpha and TCRbeta were prepared by 5'RACE using constant-segment primers, with sample barcodes and unique molecular identifiers added. Trizol reagent was used to extract RNA from every sample. Library amplification was performed in two PCR steps, and a second sample barcode and Illumina TruSeq adapters were introduced in the second step. Libraries were sequenced on an Illumina NovaSeq with 2 x 150 bp paired-end reads. As for how the authors treated the data: The reads were demultiplexed and collapsed into UMI-guided consensus sequences using migec v1.2.7. With mixcr v2.1.11, UMI consensuses were aligned to TRA and TRB V and J templates and assembled into clonotypes. Clonotypes were classified as expanded or contracted when called significant by both edgeR and NoisET, with noise models trained on biological replicates. For edgeR calls, the cutoffs were a false discovery rate-adjusted p below 0.01 and a log2 fold-change threshold of 1. As an exploratory analysis of dynamics, PCA with hierarchical clustering was applied to max-normalized trajectories of the 1000 most abundant clonotypes. Separately sequenced CD4+ and CD8+ repertoires were used to assign a CD4 or CD8 phenotype to each responding clone. TCRdb trimmed public reads at Q25 via fastp, called clones via MiXCR and kept in-frame beta chains. Rows merge per CDR3 protein into single entries with the most common DNA and genes. These V and J calls originate from TCRdb's pipeline instead of the authors' own analysis. The sample profile shows almost 550,000 distinct CDR3 sequences; roughly 21% of them were found once. The top ten clones comprise about an eighth of the sample.

This clonotype was detected a few times. What antigen it recognizes has not been identified. Base qualities are not recorded, but no much larger clone differs from it by a single base. PBMCs were isolated by Ficoll-Paque density gradient centrifugation. The receptor was isolated from an adult woman who had mild COVID-19 (a few samples of this study predate the infection). The sample titles of this study are shuffled in the database, so cell type and time point are left out; the donor was told from shared clones. The V and J genes are TRBV20-1 and TRBJ1-1; 5 matching bases give a weak D call of TRBD1. The sequencing input was PBMCs or a T cell subset sorted from them (not recorded which). This receptor carries the CDR3 CSAREDTAFF. The base sequence is TGCAGTGCTAGAGAGGACACCGCTTTCTTT.